These T cell receptor beta chains were read from a single sample in a study of identical twins. TCRdb processed the 5' RACE reads anew with MiXCR; each CDR3 protein has one entry. Of roughly 260,000 distinct CDR3 sequences listed, around an eighth were seen once; the top ten hold approximately 9.3%. Sequences were obtained from memory (CD45RO+) T cells sorted from blood. Receptors originate from a woman between 18 and 29 years old in good health. Both conserved end residues are trimmed from each CDR3. Fields, in order: V gene, J gene, CDR3 protein.

TRBV6-1	TRBJ2-1	ASRPTSGSSYNEQF
TRBV5-5	TRBJ2-3	ASSRQVGTDTQY
TRBV5-1	TRBJ2-5	ASSPGTERKTQY
TRBV7-9	TRBJ2-5	ASSLVSQTQY
TRBV20-1	TRBJ2-5	SAEDNGQETQY
TRBV5-1	TRBJ1-5	ASSLYGDQPQH
TRBV5-1	TRBJ2-5	ASSLLTGISLQTQY
TRBV5-1	TRBJ2-2	ASSVTGTGNFNTGELF
TRBV6-5	TRBJ1-2	ASSYGSHLSYGYT
TRBV7-2	TRBJ2-1	ASSPFSGTLSYNEQF
TRBV5-8	TRBJ1-5	ASSLHQPQH
TRBV10-3	TRBJ2-2	AISDGVTNTGELF
TRBV12-3/TRBV12-4	TRBJ1-2	ASSLLQLPYT
TRBV5-5	TRBJ2-3	ASTSSTDTQY
TRBV4-3	TRBJ2-3	ASSQDYITDTQY
TRBV20-1	TRBJ1-2	SAWTGGEGYT
TRBV4-2	TRBJ2-1	ASSQGQEQF
TRBV5-1	TRBJ2-1	ASSLGPQYNEQF
TRBV19	TRBJ1-2	ASRDDPGYT
TRBV5-1	TRBJ2-2	ASSYGTMNTGELF
TRBV12-3/TRBV12-4	TRBJ2-7	ASSLAGGSYEQY
TRBV12-3/TRBV12-4	TRBJ2-3	ASMQGAGTDTQY